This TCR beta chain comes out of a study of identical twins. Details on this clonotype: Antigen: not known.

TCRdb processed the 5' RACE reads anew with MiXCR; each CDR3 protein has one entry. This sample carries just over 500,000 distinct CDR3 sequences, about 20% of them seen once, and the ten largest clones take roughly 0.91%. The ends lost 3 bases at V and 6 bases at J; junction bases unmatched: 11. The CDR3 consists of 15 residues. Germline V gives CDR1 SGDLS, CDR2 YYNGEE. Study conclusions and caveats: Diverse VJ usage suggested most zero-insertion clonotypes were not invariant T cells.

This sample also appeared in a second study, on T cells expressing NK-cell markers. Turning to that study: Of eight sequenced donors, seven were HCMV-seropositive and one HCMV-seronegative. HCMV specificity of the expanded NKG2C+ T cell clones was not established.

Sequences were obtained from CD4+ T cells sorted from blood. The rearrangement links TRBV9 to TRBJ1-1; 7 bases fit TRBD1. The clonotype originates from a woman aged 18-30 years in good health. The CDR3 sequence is CASSAPTQGGAEAFF. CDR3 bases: TGTGCCAGCAGCGCACCGACCCAGGGGGGGGCTGAAGCTTTCTTT.